The TCR beta chain described here comes from a study of blood T cell repertoires in COVID-19 (TCRdb year 2020). As for the study more broadly: Collaborator samples came from the United States, Italy and Spain and covered acute and convalescent phases of COVID-19. Subjects who had been exposed to COVID-19, were actively infected with it, or had recovered from it provided the deeply sampled blood TCRbeta repertoires that made up the dataset. Sample metadata almost always included a de-identified subject ID, COVID-19 status, age in years and sex. The repertoires were made available in a free public database intended to serve as a resource for research on the immune response to SARS-CoV-2. The samples were drawn from the first 160 participants of the ongoing ImmuneRACE study and from 1,200 or so subjects provided by 6 global collaborators. HLA class I and class II types, where available, came from metadata supplied by the sample provider rather than from assay-based typing. The material from the prospective study consisted of cDNA or gDNA derived from T cells, B-cell-depleted T cells, or PBMCs.

Notes on this clone: It has no known antigen specificity. No much larger clone is present one base from it, and per-base qualities are unavailable.

At the junction V is shortened by 3 bases and J by 1 base; bases outside the gene matches: 2. Its CDR3 holds 14 amino acids, cysteine through phenylalanine. Only the CDR3 DNA stays, 42 bases, in frame from base 1. The germline V gene (reference sequence) sets CDR1 to DFQATT and CDR2 to SNEGSKA. The immunoSEQ Assay, a bias-controlled multiplex PCR, was used to amplify TCRbeta CDR3 regions from genomic DNA. The original methods were these. The number of nucleated cells in each sample was estimated from the amplification of reference gene primers within the assay. Sequence reads were collapsed and filtered to measure the absolute abundance of every unique TCRbeta CDR3 rearrangement. For each sample, productive Simpson clonality was calculated as the square root of Simpson's diversity index over productive rearrangements. The clones in this table, taken by TCRdb from immuneACCESS, are in-frame only. Not every clone is retained; where verified, under half of the shortfall comes from an unresolved V gene, and the cause of the rest is unknown. The V and J calls and clone size come from that table; D and trimming were worked out from the DNA. The sample table contains around 220,000 clones; only one count was recorded for 90% of them. The ten largest make up over 13% of the sample.

In the prospective study, participants were about 18 to 90 years old, resided in about two dozen geographic areas of the United States, and were enrolled through a virtual design. In the prospective study, cohorts were assigned on the basis of participant-reported clinical history obtained from a screening survey and a study questionnaire. Exposed participants had been in contact with someone with a PCR-confirmed or clinician-diagnosed COVID-19 case within 2 weeks of study entry. Mobile phlebotomists in the prospective study collected whole blood, serum and a nasopharyngeal or oropharyngeal swab from every participant. Participants in the prospective study had the option to provide additional blood draws and questionnaires over a 2-month period. Before DNA extraction, prospective study blood samples were shipped either frozen or at room temperature. What the authors observed across the whole study: How much clinical and demographic metadata was included differed by source and by participant, and the metadata was provided uncurated.

In this chain, TRBV20-1 is recombined with TRBJ2-5; TRBD2 lines up with 10 middle nucleotides. The clonotype was recovered from a man younger than 40 who had been exposed to COVID-19. Sequencing was carried out using PBMCs or T cells enriched from blood (not recorded which). The CDR3 loop reads CSASPSGSQETQYF. The DNA is as follows: TGCAGTGCTAGTCCTAGCGGGAGCCAAGAGACCCAGTACTTC.